This T cell receptor beta chain comes out of a study of shared T cell receptors in the human thymus. This table comes from immunoSEQ multiplex PCR, and its TCRdb copy is limited to in-frame clones, with some not included. This sample has hundreds of thousands of clones, with over 90% found just once. Germline CDR1 and CDR2: MGHRA and YSYEKL. Trimming cost V 0 bases and J 1 base; bases outside gene matches: 9. The CDR3 contains 18 residues. The clonotype originates from a human donor. The sequencing input was thymocytes. The V and J genes are TRBV4-1 and TRBJ2-3; 8 bases fit TRBD1. The CDR3 region has the DNA TGCGCCAGCAGCCAAGATGACAGGGGACGGCTTGGCACAGATACGCAGTATTTT. This encodes CASSQDDRGRLGTDTQYF.